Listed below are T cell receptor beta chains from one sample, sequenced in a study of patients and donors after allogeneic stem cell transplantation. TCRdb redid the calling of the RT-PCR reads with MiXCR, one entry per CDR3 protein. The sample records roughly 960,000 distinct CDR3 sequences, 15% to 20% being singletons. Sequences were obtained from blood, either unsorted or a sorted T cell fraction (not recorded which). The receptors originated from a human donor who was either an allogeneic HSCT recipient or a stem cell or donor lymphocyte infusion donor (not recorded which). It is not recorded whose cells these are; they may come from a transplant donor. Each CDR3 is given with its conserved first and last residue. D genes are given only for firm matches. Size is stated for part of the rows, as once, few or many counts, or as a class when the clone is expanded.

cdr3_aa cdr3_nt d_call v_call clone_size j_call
CASSQERSGTGVRINTEAFF TGTGCCAGCAGCCAAGAGAGGTCCGGGACAGGGGTTCGAATCAACACTGAAGCTTTCTTT TRBD1 TRBV3-1 - TRBJ1-1
CSASPGQANIQYF TGCAGTGCTAGTCCGGGACAGGCAAACATTCAGTACTTC TRBD1 TRBV20-1 few TRBJ2-4
CSVDTGLTEAFF TGCAGCGTTGATACCGGGTTGACTGAAGCTTTCTTT - TRBV29-1 - TRBJ1-1
CASSLARRWGEDTGELFF TGTGCCAGCAGCTTAGCCCGACGGTGGGGCGAAGACACCGGGGAGCTGTTTTTT - TRBV7-2 few TRBJ2-2
CASSLETKANTGELFF TGCGCCAGCAGCTTGGAGACCAAAGCGAACACCGGGGAGCTGTTTTTT - TRBV5-1 - TRBJ2-2
CASRTGLGCKNTEAFF TGTGCCAGCAGGACAGGGTTGGGGTGTAAGAACACTGAAGCTTTCTTT - TRBV21-1 - TRBJ1-1
CASSSGQGRVKNTEAFF TGTGCCAGCAGTTCCGGACAGGGGAGGGTTAAGAACACTGAAGCTTTCTTT TRBD1 TRBV27 few TRBJ1-1
CASSPPQAGAFNEQFF TGTGCCAGCAGTCCCCCCCAAGCGGGGGCCTTCAATGAGCAGTTCTTC TRBD2 TRBV6-1 - TRBJ2-1
CASSRPPRTGGYEQYF TGTGCCAGCAGCCGACCGCCTAGGACAGGGGGCTACGAGCAGTACTTC TRBD1 TRBV7-9 - TRBJ2-7
CASSLYTGTFSEQFF TGTGCCAGCAGCTTATATACAGGGACATTCAGTGAGCAGTTCTTC - TRBV13 - TRBJ2-1
CASSPKGQGNSPLHF TGTGCCAGCTCACCAAAGGGACAGGGAAATTCACCCCTCCACTTT TRBD1 TRBV18 few TRBJ1-6
CAIRQEGNSPLHF TGTGCCATCAGGCAAGAAGGGAATTCACCCCTCCACTTT - TRBV10-3 - TRBJ1-6
CASSPTRTLGGETQYF TGTGCCAGCAGCCCGACCCGAACCTTGGGGGGAGAGACCCAGTACTTC - TRBV5-6 - TRBJ2-5
CASSLRAGVEYEQYF TGTGCCAGCAGCTTAAGAGCGGGAGTCGAATACGAGCAGTACTTC TRBD2 TRBV7-9 - TRBJ2-7
CASRQQAGEQYF TGTGCCAGCAGACAACAGGCTGGGGAGCAGTACTTC - TRBV6-6 few TRBJ2-7
CASRAGGQETQYF TGTGCCAGCCGAGCGGGAGGCCAAGAGACCCAGTACTTC TRBD2 TRBV28 - TRBJ2-5
CASSTGGGDEQFF TGTGCCAGCAGCACGGGGGGCGGCGATGAGCAGTTCTTC - TRBV9 - TRBJ2-1
CASRPEQGKDYQPQHF TGTGCCAGCAGACCGGAACAGGGGAAGGATTATCAGCCCCAGCATTTT TRBD1 TRBV28 few TRBJ1-5
CASSPSALYGYTF TGTGCCAGCAGTCCGTCGGCCCTCTATGGCTACACCTTC - TRBV12-3/TRBV12-4 many TRBJ1-2
CASSLTVRKGGNYGYTF TGTGCCAGCAGCTTGACCGTGAGAAAGGGAGGGAACTATGGCTACACCTTC - TRBV7-2 - TRBJ1-2
CSARDPGDEKLFF TGCAGTGCTAGAGATCCAGGGGACGAAAAACTGTTTTTT - TRBV20-1 - TRBJ1-4
CASSLDASFYPSGANVLTF TGTGCCAGCAGCTTAGACGCTAGCTTTTATCCCTCTGGGGCCAACGTCCTGACTTTC - TRBV11-2 - TRBJ2-6
CSATGESSYEQYF TGCAGTGCAACAGGGGAAAGCTCCTACGAGCAGTACTTC TRBD1 TRBV20-1 - TRBJ2-7
CSVGSTDTQYF TGCAGCGTCGGGAGCACAGATACGCAGTATTTT - TRBV29-1 many TRBJ2-3
CASSVVEGGRNGYTF TGTGCCAGCAGCGTAGTCGAAGGGGGCCGCAATGGCTACACCTTC TRBD1 TRBV9 few TRBJ1-2
CASSGTDPYEQYF TGTGCCAGCTCCGGGACAGACCCCTACGAGCAGTACTTC TRBD1 TRBV27 few TRBJ2-7
CASSYAPYVEKNIQYF TGTGCCAGCAGCTATGCCCCCTATGTCGAGAAAAACATTCAGTACTTC - TRBV5-6 - TRBJ2-4
CASSTGQANQPQHF TGTGCCAGTAGTACCGGACAGGCAAATCAGCCCCAGCATTTT TRBD1 TRBV19 - TRBJ1-5
CASSQGGRDRDTQYF TGTGCCAGCAGCCAGGGCGGAAGGGATCGGGATACGCAGTATTTT - TRBV11-2 - TRBJ2-3
CASSETSGGQETQYF TGTGCCAGCAGTGAAACTAGCGGAGGGCAAGAGACCCAGTACTTC TRBD2 TRBV2 few TRBJ2-5
CASRGLAGGPYNEQFF TGTGCCAGTAGGGGACTAGCGGGAGGGCCCTACAATGAGCAGTTCTTC TRBD2 TRBV6-2/TRBV6-3 few TRBJ2-1
CASRLQGAGGELFF TGTGCCAGCAGGCTACAGGGGGCTGGCGGGGAGCTGTTTTTT TRBD1 TRBV12-3/TRBV12-4 many TRBJ2-2
CASGSRGPYYNEQFF TGTGCCAGCGGCAGCCGAGGACCTTATTACAATGAGCAGTTCTTC - TRBV12-3/TRBV12-4 many TRBJ2-1
CSAKGGSSYEQYF TGCAGCGCAAAAGGAGGGAGCTCCTACGAGCAGTACTTC - TRBV29-1 few TRBJ2-7
CASTLGESYEQYF TGTGCCAGCACATTAGGTGAATCTTACGAGCAGTACTTC - TRBV7-9 - TRBJ2-7